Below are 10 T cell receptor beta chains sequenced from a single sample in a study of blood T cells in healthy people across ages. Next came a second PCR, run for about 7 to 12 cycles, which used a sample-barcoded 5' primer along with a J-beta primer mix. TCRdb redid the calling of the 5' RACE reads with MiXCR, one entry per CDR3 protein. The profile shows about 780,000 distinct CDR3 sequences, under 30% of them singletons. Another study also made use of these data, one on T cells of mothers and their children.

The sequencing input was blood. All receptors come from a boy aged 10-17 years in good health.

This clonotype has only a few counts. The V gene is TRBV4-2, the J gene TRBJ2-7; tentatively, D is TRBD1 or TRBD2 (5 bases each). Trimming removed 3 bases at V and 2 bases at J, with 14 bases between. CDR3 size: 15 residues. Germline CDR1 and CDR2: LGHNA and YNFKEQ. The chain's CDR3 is CASSHPRDRAYEQYF. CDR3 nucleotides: TGTGCCAGCAGCCATCCCCGGGACCGAGCCTACGAGCAGTACTTC.

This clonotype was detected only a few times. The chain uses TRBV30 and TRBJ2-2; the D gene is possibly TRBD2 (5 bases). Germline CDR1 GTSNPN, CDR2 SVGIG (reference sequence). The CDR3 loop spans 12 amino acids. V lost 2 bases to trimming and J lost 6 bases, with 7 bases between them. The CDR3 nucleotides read TGTGCCTGGAGTCGGGGTCCCGGGGAGCTGTTTTTT. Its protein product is CAWSRGPGELFF.

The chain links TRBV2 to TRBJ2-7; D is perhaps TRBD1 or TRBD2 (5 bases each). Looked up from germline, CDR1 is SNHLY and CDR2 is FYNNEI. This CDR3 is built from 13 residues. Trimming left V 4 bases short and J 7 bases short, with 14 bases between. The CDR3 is CASSGGTTREQYF. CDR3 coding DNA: TGTGCCAGCAGTGGAGGGACGACTCGGGAGCAGTACTTC.

CDR3 sequence: CASSFKGRGTDTQYF. The CDR3 DNA is TGTGCCAGCAGTTTTAAGGGGCGGGGCACAGATACGCAGTATTTT. The V and J genes are TRBV27 and TRBJ2-3; D may be TRBD1 or TRBD2 (5 bases each). The CDR3 covers 15 residues. Trimming stripped 3 bases from V and 1 base from J, with 11 bases between. CDR1 and CDR2 (germline): MNHEY, SMNVEV (reference sequence).

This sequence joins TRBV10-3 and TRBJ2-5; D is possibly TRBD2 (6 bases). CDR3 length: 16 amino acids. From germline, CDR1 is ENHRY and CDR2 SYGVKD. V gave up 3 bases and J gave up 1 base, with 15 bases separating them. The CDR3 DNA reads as TGTGCCATCAGTGATCTGGCGGGGCCTACCCAAGAGACCCAGTACTTC. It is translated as CAISDLAGPTQETQYF.

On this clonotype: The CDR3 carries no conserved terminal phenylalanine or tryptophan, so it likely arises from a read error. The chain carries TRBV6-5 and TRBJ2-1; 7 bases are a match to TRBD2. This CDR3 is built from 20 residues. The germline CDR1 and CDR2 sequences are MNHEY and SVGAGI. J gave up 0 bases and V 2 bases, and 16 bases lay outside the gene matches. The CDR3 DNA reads TGTGCCAGCAGTTACGGCCCCCCACTAGCGAGAACGAACTCCTACAATGAGCAGTTCCTC. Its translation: CASSYGPPLARTNSYNEQFL.

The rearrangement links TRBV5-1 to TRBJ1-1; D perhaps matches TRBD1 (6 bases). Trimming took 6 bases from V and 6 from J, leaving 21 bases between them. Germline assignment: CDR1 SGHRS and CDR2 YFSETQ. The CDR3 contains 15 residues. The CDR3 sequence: CASTLAGVVLPEAFF. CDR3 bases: TGCGCCAGCACCCTCGCAGGGGTTGTGTTACCTGAAGCTTTCTTT.

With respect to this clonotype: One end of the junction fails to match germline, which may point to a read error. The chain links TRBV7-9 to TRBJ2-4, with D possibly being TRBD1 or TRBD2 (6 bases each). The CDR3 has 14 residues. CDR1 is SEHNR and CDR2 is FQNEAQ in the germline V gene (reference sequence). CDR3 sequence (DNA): TGTGCGCAGGTCGGGGGCACGGCCAAGAACATTCAGTACTTC. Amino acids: CAQVGGTAKNIQYF.

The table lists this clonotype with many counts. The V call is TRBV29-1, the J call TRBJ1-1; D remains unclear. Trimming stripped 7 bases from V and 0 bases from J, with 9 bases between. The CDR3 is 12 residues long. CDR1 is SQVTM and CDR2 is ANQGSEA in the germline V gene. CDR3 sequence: CSATTVNTEAFF. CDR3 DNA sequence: TGCAGCGCAACAACAGTGAACACTGAAGCTTTCTTT.

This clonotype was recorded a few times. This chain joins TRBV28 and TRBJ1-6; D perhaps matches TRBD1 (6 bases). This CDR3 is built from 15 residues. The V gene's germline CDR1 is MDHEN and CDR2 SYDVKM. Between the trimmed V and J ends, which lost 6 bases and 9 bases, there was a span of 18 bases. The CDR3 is CASRPGQLFGSPLHF. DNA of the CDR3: TGTGCCAGCAGACCTGGACAGCTATTTGGTTCACCCCTCCACTTT.